These 23 T cell receptor beta chains originate from one sample sequenced in a study of control samples from healthy donors and cancer patients. The assay was immunoSEQ multiplex PCR, and TCRdb's table has in-frame clones only and misses some. The table shows some 140,000 clones, with approximately 90% occurring only once. Input material: blood. These receptors all stem from a woman aged 25-40 years in good health.

The rearrangement links TRBV7-9 to TRBJ1-2, with 8 bases aligning to TRBD1. The V gene end was trimmed by 5 bases and the J gene end by 1 base; junction bases not matched to a gene: 9. This CDR3 has 16 residues. Germline loops: CDR1 SEHNR, CDR2 FQNEAQ (reference sequence). The CDR3 is CASSPLQGQDNYGYTF. The CDR3 DNA sequence: TGTGCCAGCAGCCCCCTCCAGGGACAGGATAACTATGGCTACACCTTC.

This clone was seen a single time. The V call is TRBV7-9, the J call TRBJ2-7, with D perhaps matching TRBD1 (6 bases). This CDR3 contains 16 residues. Germline V gives CDR1 SEHNR, CDR2 FQNEAQ (reference sequence). The ends were cut back, 5 bases at V and 5 bases at J, with 22 bases in the middle. DNA for the CDR3: TGTGCCAGCAGCCGATCACAGGGAACGATCCCCAACGAGCAGTACTTC. Protein product: CASSRSQGTIPNEQYF. Filled out from reference TRBV7-9 and TRBJ2-7, the complete variable domain reads DTGVSQNPRHKITKRGQNVTFRCDPISEHNRLYWYRQTLGQGPEFLTYFQNEAQLEKSRLLSDRFSAERPKGSFSTLEIQRTEQGDSAMYLCASSRSQGTIPNEQYFGPGTRLTVT.

V and J are TRBV6-1 and TRBJ2-7; perhaps D is TRBD1 or TRBD2 (7 bases each). Germline CDR1 and CDR2: MNHNS and SASEGT. V lost 2 bases, J lost 2 bases, and 19 bases lay in between. The CDR3 is 17 residues long. The CDR3 coding sequence is TGTGCCAGCAGTGAAAGGTGGGGGGGACAGAGCGCCTACGAGCAGTACTTC. It yields the protein CASSERWGGQSAYEQYF.

This clone was counted between two and nine times. The rearrangement links TRBV6-1 to TRBJ2-6; no definite D call. The V end was cut by 3 bases, the J end by 0 bases, with 18 bases between. Germline CDR1 is MNHNS and CDR2 is SASEGT. This CDR3 comprises 19 residues. The CDR3 protein is CASSDSMRPRSSGANVLTF. The CDR3, as DNA: TGTGCCAGCAGTGACAGTATGAGGCCCCGCAGCTCTGGGGCCAACGTCCTGACTTTC.

The rearrangement joins TRBV6-1 to TRBJ1-6; D may be TRBD1 (5 bases). CDR1 MNHNS and CDR2 SASEGT come from the germline V gene. CDR3 length equals 17 residues. V shed 5 bases and J shed 0 bases, with 14 bases lying between them. This chain's CDR3 is CASSKGTFSSYNSPLHF. The DNA of the CDR3 is TGTGCCAGCAGTAAAGGGACGTTTAGCTCCTATAATTCACCCCTCCACTTT.

This chain connects TRBV11-2 to TRBJ1-1; unclear D gene. The CDR3 consists of 12 residues. V was trimmed by 1 base and J by 10 bases, leaving 10 bases between them. Germline V gives CDR1 SGHAT, CDR2 FQNNGV. The CDR3 reads CASSLGEGGAFF. The CDR3 nucleotides read TGTGCCAGCAGCTTAGGCGAGGGAGGAGCTTTCTTT.

The V gene is TRBV5-5, the J gene TRBJ1-5, with D maybe TRBD1 (5 bases). This CDR3 is 14 amino acids long. The V end lost 4 bases, the J end lost 3 bases, and 11 bases lay between the germline ends. Germline V lookup: CDR1 SGHKS, CDR2 YYEKEE (reference sequence). The CDR3 DNA sequence: TGTGCCAGCAGCCCTGGACAAGTCAATCAGCCCCAGCATTTT. Protein sequence: CASSPGQVNQPQHF.

This chain joins TRBV7-3 and TRBJ1-1; D remains ambiguous. CDR1 and CDR2 (germline): SGHTA, FQGTGA. The V gene lost 0 bases and the J gene lost 2 bases, with 7 bases spanning the gap. The CDR3 extends over 14 amino acids. CDR3: CASSLTGRNTEAFF. For the CDR3, the DNA is TGTGCCAGCAGCTTAACAGGGAGAAACACTGAAGCTTTCTTT.

The rearrangement links TRBV5-1 to TRBJ1-1; TRBD1 might be the D (6 bases). V lost 0 bases and J 4 bases, leaving 13 bases between the germline ends. CDR1 and CDR2 from the germline V gene are SGHRS and YFSETQ. CDR3 length: 15 residues. The CDR3 loop reads CASSLGQGMGTEAFF. CDR3 DNA sequence: TGCGCCAGCAGCTTGGGTCAGGGGATGGGCACTGAAGCTTTCTTT. Variable domain in full (rest from reference TRBV5-1 and TRBJ1-1): KAGVTQTPRYLIKTRGQQVTLSCSPISGHRSVSWYQQTPGQGLQFLFEYFSETQRNKGNFPGRFSGRQFSNSRSEMNVSTLELGDSALYLCASSLGQGMGTEAFFGQGTRLTVV.

The V call is TRBV11-3, the J call TRBJ1-6; no clear D gene. V lost 1 base and J lost 7, with 11 bases in between. Germline CDR1 is SGHNT and CDR2 is YENEEA. The CDR3 sequence is 15 residues long. The DNA of the CDR3 is TGTGCCAGCAGCTTAGCGGCGGACGAGAATTCACCCCTCCACTTT. Translated, it gives CASSLAADENSPLHF.

The chain combines TRBV7-2 with TRBJ2-3; 10 nucleotides match TRBD2. This CDR3 spans 16 amino acids. The germline gives CDR1 SGHTA, CDR2 FQGNSA. With V trimmed by 1 base and J by 2 bases, 3 bases remained unmatched. The CDR3 DNA reads as TGTGCCAGCAGCTTAGGGGGACTAGCGCCCACAGATACGCAGTATTTT. Encoded protein: CASSLGGLAPTDTQYF.

The CDR3 DNA sequence: TGTGCAAGTCGCTTGAGACAGGGTAGGCCCCTGAACACTGAAGCTTTCTTT. Amino acid sequence: CASRLRQGRPLNTEAFF. The chain links TRBV12-2 to TRBJ1-1; the table's D call, TRBD1, has no DNA check behind it. TRBV12-2 is termed a pseudogene. The CDR3 is made up of 17 amino acids.

This clone was detected a few times. The chain has TRBV6-5 and TRBJ2-5, with 8 bases fitting TRBD2. Germline trimming cut 6 bases from V and 6 bases from J; bases unmatched to any gene: 12. The CDR3 is 15 residues long. Germline V CDR1 and CDR2: MNHEY, SVGAGI. This CDR3 reads CASSQSGSTRKTQYF. The DNA for the CDR3 is TGTGCCAGCAGCCAAAGCGGGAGTACGAGAAAGACCCAGTACTTC.

V is TRBV11-2 and J is TRBJ2-5, with 13 positions matching TRBD2. The junction had 3 bases not matched to a gene; V was cut back by 3 bases and J by 2 bases. The CDR3 has 16 residues. Germline CDR1 is SGHAT and CDR2 is FQNNGV. CDR3 nucleotide sequence: TGTGCCAGCAGCTTGGGACTAGCGGGAACGCAAGAGACCCAGTACTTC. This sequence encodes CASSLGLAGTQETQYF.

V and J are TRBV6-5 and TRBJ2-3; D possibly corresponds to TRBD1 (6 bases). The CDR3 totals 14 residues. Trimming shortened V by 5 bases and J by 2 bases, and 11 bases separated the two germline ends. Germline lookup yields CDR1 MNHEY and CDR2 SVGAGI. The CDR3, as DNA: TGTGCCAGCAGTAGGACAGCGTACACAGATACGCAGTATTTT. Amino acids: CASSRTAYTDTQYF.

The chain couples TRBV29-1 to TRBJ2-7; perhaps D is TRBD1 or TRBD2 (5 bases each). With 4 bases removed from V and 4 bases from J, the gap between germline ends came to 17 bases. Germline CDR1 SQVTM, CDR2 ANQGSEA. This CDR3 has 14 residues. The chain's CDR3 is CSVAMGGAGYEQYF. The CDR3 coding sequence is TGCAGCGTTGCAATGGGTGGGGCGGGTTACGAGCAGTACTTC.

The chain recombines TRBV5-1 with TRBJ1-2; a weak D match, TRBD1 (5 bases). CDR1 and CDR2 (germline): SGHRS, YFSETQ. The CDR3 is 14 residues long. V dropped 3 bases and J dropped 7 bases, with 16 bases sitting between them. In DNA form, the CDR3 reads TGCGCCAGCAGCTGGGACCTAACTAGCACTGGCTACACCTTC. This translates into CASSWDLTSTGYTF.

J is TRBJ2-7 and V is TRBV6-5, with D possibly TRBD1 on 5 matching bases. Per germline, CDR1 MNHEY and CDR2 SVGAGI. This CDR3 spans 14 amino acids. Trimming took off 5 bases at V and 0 bases at J, with 11 bases between the two ends. The CDR3 loop reads CASSTGHSSYEQYF. Written as DNA, the CDR3 is TGTGCCAGCAGTACTGGACATTCCTCCTACGAGCAGTACTTC.

This chain joins TRBV9 and TRBJ2-1; D perhaps matches TRBD2 (6 bases). Per germline, CDR1 SGDLS and CDR2 YYNGEE. The ends were cut back, 2 bases at V and 4 bases at J, with 10 bases in the middle. CDR3 length: 14 amino acids. The CDR3 DNA sequence: TGTGCCAGCAGCGTCGGGACTCCTTACAATGAGCAGTTCTTC. Amino acids: CASSVGTPYNEQFF.

V and J are TRBV7-2 and TRBJ1-3; D is possibly TRBD1 (6 bases). There are 14 residues in the CDR3. Trimming took 3 bases from V and 4 from J, leaving 10 bases between them. Looked up from germline, CDR1 is SGHTA and CDR2 is FQGNSA. The CDR3 bases are TGTGCCAGCAGCTTCTCAGGGACAGGAAACACCATATATTTT. Amino acids: CASSFSGTGNTIYF. The full variable domain, its missing parts supplied by reference TRBV7-2 and TRBJ1-3, is GAGVSQSPSNKVTEKGKDVELRCDPISGHTALYWYRQSLGQGLEFLIYFQGNSAPDKSGLPSDRFSAERTGGSVSTLTIQRTQQEDSAVYLCASSFSGTGNTIYFGEGSWLTVV.

The count of this clone is one. This chain connects TRBV7-2 to TRBJ2-5, with a tentative D call TRBD2 (6 bases). This CDR3 is 14 amino acids long. Trimming cost V 1 base and J 4 bases, with 10 bases left between them. Germline-derived CDR1 and CDR2 are SGHTA and FQGNSA. The CDR3 protein is CASSLGPAGETQYF. As DNA, the CDR3 is TGTGCCAGCAGCTTAGGGCCAGCGGGAGAGACCCAGTACTTC.

DNA of the CDR3: TGTGCCAGCAGTAAGACCTCAGGGGGCCAAGAGACCCAGTACTTC. Translation gives CASSKTSGGQETQYF. V is TRBV7-2 and J is TRBJ2-5, with 7 bases identical to TRBD1. J was trimmed by 1 base and V by 6 bases; bases with no gene match: 8. The CDR3 loop spans 15 amino acids. From germline, CDR1 is SGHTA and CDR2 FQGNSA. Full variable domain (remainder filled in from reference TRBV7-2 and TRBJ2-5): GAGVSQSPSNKVTEKGKDVELRCDPISGHTALYWYRQSLGQGLEFLIYFQGNSAPDKSGLPSDRFSAERTGGSVSTLTIQRTQQEDSAVYLCASSKTSGGQETQYFGPGTRLLVL.

The chain has TRBV2 and TRBJ2-2; TRBD2 matches 10 bases. This CDR3 region has 15 residues. With 6 bases clipped from V and 4 bases from J, the junction kept 5 bases outside the gene matches. The germline gives CDR1 SNHLY, CDR2 FYNNEI. CDR3 nucleotide sequence: TGTGCCAGCAGGTTTACTAGCGGGGCCACCGGGGAGCTGTTTTTT. As protein: CASRFTSGATGELFF.